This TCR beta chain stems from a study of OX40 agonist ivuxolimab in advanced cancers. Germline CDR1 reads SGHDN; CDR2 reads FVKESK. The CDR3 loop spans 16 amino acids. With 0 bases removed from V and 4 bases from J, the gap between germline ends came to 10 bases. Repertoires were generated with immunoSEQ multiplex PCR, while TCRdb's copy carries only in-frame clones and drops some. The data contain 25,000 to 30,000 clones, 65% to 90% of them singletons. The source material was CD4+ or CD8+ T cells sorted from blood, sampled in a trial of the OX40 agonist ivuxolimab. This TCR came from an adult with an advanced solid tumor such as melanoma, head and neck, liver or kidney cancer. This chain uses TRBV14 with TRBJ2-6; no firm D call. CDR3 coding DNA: TGTGCCAGCAGCCAAGATCGATCGGCGGGGGCCAACGTCCTGACTTTC. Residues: CASSQDRSAGANVLTF.